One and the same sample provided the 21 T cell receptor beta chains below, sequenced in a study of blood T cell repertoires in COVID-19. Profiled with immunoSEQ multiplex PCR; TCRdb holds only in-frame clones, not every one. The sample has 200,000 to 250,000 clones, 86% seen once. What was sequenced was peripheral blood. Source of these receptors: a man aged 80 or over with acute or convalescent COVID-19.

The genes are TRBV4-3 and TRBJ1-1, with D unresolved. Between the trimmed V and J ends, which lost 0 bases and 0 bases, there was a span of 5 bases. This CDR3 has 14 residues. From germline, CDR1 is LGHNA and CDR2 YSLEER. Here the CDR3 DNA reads TGCGCCAGCAGCCAAGATATTCTGAACACTGAAGCTTTCTTT. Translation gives CASSQDILNTEAFF.

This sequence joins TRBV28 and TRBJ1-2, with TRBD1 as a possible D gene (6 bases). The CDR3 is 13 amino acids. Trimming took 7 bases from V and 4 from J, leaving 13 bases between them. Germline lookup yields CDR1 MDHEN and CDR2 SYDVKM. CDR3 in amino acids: CASTSRGSYGYTF. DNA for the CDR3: TGTGCCAGCACCTCAAGGGGGTCCTATGGCTACACCTTC.

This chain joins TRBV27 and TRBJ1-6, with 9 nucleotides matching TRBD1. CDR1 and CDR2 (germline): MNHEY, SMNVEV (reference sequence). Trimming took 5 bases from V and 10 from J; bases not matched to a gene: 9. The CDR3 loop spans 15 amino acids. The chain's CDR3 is CASSDGQGLSSPLHF. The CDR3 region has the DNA TGTGCCAGCAGTGATGGACAGGGGCTTTCCTCACCCCTCCACTTT.

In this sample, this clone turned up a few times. The CDR3 DNA sequence: TGTGCCAGCAGTCCCCACCGATCGGGAGAGCAGCCCCAGCATTTT. Encoded protein: CASSPHRSGEQPQHF. This chain joins TRBV6-2 or TRBV6-3 and TRBJ1-5; D uncertain. V was clipped by 5 bases and J by 7 bases, with 18 bases between them. The CDR3 sequence is 15 residues long. Germline-derived CDR1 and CDR2 are MNHEY and SVGEGT.

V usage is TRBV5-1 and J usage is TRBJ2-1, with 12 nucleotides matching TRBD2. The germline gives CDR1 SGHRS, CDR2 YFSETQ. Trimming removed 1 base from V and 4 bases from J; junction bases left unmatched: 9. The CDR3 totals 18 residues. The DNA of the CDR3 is TGCGCCAGCAGCTTGAGACTAGCGGGAGATTGGGGATACAATGAGCAGTTCTTC. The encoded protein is CASSLRLAGDWGYNEQFF.

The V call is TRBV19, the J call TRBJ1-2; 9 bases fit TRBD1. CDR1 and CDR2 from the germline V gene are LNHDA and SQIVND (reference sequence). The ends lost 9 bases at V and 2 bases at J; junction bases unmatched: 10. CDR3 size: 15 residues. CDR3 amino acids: CASRPSTGGNYGYTF. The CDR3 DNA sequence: TGTGCCAGCAGACCTTCGACAGGGGGGAACTATGGCTACACCTTC. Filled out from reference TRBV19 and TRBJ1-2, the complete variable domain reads DGGITQSPKYLFRKEGQNVTLSCEQNLNHDAMYWYRQDPGQGLRLIYYSQIVNDFQKGDIAEGYSVSREKKESFPLTVTSAQKNPTAFYLCASRPSTGGNYGYTFGSGTRLTVV.

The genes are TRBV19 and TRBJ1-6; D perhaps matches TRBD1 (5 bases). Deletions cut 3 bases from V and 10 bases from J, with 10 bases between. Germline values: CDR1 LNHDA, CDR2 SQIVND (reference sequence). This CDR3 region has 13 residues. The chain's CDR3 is CASSIQQVSPLHF. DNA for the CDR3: TGTGCCAGTAGTATTCAACAGGTATCACCCCTCCACTTT.

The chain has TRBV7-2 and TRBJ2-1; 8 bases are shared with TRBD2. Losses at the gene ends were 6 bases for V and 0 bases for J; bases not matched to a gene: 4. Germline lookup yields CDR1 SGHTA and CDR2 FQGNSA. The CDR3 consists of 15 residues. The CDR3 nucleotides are TGTGCCAGCAGACCGGGGGGGAGCTCCTACAATGAGCAGTTCTTC. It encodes CASRPGGSSYNEQFF.

This CDR3 is CASDGTFYGYTF. The CDR3 region has the DNA TGTGCCAGCGACGGGACATTCTATGGCTACACCTTC. The rearrangement links TRBV28 to TRBJ1-2; the D gene is possibly TRBD1 (6 bases). CDR3 size: 12 residues. Deletions cut 8 bases from V and 4 bases from J, with 11 bases between. Per germline, CDR1 MDHEN and CDR2 SYDVKM.

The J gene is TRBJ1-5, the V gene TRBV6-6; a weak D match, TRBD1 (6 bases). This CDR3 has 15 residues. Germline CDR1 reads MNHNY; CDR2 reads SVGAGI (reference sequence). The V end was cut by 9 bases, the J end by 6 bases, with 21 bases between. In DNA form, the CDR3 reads TGTGCCAGTCAACCTACGGGGGGGCAGGTTCAGCCCCAGCATTTT. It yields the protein CASQPTGGQVQPQHF.

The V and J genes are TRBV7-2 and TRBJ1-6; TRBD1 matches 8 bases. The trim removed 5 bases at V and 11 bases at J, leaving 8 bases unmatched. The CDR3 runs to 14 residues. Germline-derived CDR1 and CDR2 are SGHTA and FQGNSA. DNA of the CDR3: TGTGCCAGCAGCCAACCCGGACAGGGACCACCCCTCCACTTT. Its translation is CASSQPGQGPPLHF.

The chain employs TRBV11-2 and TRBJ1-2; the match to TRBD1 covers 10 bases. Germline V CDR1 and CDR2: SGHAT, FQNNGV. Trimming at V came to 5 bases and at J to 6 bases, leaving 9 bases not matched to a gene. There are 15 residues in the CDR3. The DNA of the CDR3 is TGTGCCAGCAGCCGGTACCCGGGACAGGGGAATGGCTACACCTTC. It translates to CASSRYPGQGNGYTF.

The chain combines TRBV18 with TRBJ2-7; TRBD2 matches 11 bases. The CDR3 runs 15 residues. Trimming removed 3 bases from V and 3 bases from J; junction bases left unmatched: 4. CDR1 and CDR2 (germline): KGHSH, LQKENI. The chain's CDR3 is CASSPTSGSFYEQYF. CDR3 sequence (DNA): TGTGCCAGCTCACCTACTAGCGGGAGCTTCTACGAGCAGTACTTC.

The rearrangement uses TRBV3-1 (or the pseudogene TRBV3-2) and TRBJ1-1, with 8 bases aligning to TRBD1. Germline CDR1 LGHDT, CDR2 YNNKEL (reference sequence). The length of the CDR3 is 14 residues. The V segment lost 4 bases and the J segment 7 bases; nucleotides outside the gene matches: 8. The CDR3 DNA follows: TGTGCCAGCAGCCCTAGGACAGGGCAGATTGAAGCTTTCTTT. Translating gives CASSPRTGQIEAFF.

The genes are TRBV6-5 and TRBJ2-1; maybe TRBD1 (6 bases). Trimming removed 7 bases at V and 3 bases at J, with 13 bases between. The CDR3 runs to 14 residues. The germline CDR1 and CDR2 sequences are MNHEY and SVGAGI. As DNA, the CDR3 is TGTGCCAGCAAACTGGACAGAAACTACAATGAGCAGTTCTTC. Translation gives CASKLDRNYNEQFF.

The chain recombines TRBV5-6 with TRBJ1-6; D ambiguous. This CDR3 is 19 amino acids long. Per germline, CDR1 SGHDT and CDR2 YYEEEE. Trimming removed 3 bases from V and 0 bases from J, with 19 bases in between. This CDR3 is CASSWSTAGLSSYNSPLHF. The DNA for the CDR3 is TGTGCCAGCAGCTGGTCTACAGCCGGATTAAGCTCCTATAATTCACCCCTCCACTTT.

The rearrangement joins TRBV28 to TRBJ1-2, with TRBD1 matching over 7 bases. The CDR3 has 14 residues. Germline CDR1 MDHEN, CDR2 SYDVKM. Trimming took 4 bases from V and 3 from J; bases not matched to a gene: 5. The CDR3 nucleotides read TGTGCCAGCAGTTCAGCAGGACAGGACTATGGCTACACCTTC. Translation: CASSSAGQDYGYTF.

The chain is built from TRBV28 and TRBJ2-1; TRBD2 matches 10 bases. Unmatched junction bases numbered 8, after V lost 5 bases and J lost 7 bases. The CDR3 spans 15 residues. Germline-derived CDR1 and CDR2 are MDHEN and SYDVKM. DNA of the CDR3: TGTGCCAGCAGTGGGGCTAGCGGGGGTGCGAATGAGCAGTTCTTC. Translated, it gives CASSGASGGANEQFF.

The CDR3, as DNA: TGCGCCAGCAGCTTGGGCCAGGGACAGGGTAAACTGTTTTTT. This translates into CASSLGQGQGKLFF. J is TRBJ1-4 and V is TRBV5-1; TRBD1 matches at 9 bases. With V trimmed by 0 bases and J by 11 bases, 5 bases remained unmatched. Germline CDR1 SGHRS, CDR2 YFSETQ. CDR3 length: 14 residues.

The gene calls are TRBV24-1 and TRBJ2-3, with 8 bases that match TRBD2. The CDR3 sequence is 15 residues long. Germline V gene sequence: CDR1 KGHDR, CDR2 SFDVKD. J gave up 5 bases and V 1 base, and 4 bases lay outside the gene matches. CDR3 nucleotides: TGTGCCACCAGTGATTTCGGGGGGGCGGGAGATACGCAGTATTTT. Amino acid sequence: CATSDFGGAGDTQYF.

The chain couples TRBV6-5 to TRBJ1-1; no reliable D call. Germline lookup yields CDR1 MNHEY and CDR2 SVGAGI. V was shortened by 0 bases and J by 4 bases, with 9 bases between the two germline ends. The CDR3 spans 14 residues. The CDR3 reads CASSYSGRTTEAFF. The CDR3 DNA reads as TGTGCCAGCAGTTACTCGGGGAGGACCACTGAAGCTTTCTTT.